This TCR beta chain was identified during a study of CD8+CD57+ T cells in acquired aplastic anemia (dated by TCRdb to the late 2010s). Study-level background: Extracted DNA from sorted CD4+ and CD8+ cells averaged about 2.9 ug, ranging from about 0.18 to 27.4 ug. CD8+CD57+ expansion was defined as frequency above the mean frequency observed in healthy subjects.

Patients chosen for sequencing had shown expansion of CD8+CD57+ cells by flow cytometry. Every patient had severe acquired aplastic anemia, diagnosed using the International Study of Aplastic Anemia and Agranulocytosis and Camitta criteria. Patients had received no therapy at the time of blood sampling. The study deep-sequenced TCR repertoires of sorted CD4+ and CD8+ blood T cells from severe aplastic anemia patients and healthy subjects. Patients were enrolled in the USA under clinicaltrials.gov protocols 00001620, 01623167, 00001397, 00071045, 00081523 and 00961064. Ficoll-Paque density gradient centrifugation was used to isolate peripheral blood mononuclear cells. CD4+ and CD8+ T cells were sorted by FACS or magnetic beads before DNA extraction. With respect to this clonotype: Its antigen is still unknown. No qualities accompany the bases; no much larger clone lies one base away.

The research as a whole found: Around 31 CD8+ CDR3 sequences were shared between patients and controls but appeared highly expressed in patients and within their immunodominant clones. No significant difference in CD8+ Simpson's diversity was found between patients and healthy controls (P=0.060).

Genomic DNA was used as template for profiling of TCR beta VDJ combinations and CDR3 sequences. An Illumina HiSeq 2000 was used for TCR repertoire sequencing. On the study's bioinformatics: Repertoires were assessed using TRBV/TRBJ rearrangement plots, CDR3 size and DJ length profiles, and Simpson's diversity index. The most abundant DNA sequence in the deep sequencing data was defined as the immunodominant clone. CDR3 amino acid sequences were screened for sharing across subjects and were compared with published repertoires and the VDJdb database. The public reads were reanalyzed by TCRdb: fastp trimming at Q25, MiXCR alignment, in-frame beta chains only. Every entry covers one CDR3 protein and lists the most common genes and DNA from its rows. It is TCRdb's table, rather than the study itself, that gives the V and J calls and clone size. The sample table contains about 170,000 distinct CDR3 sequences; only one count was recorded for around half of them. The leading ten clones occupy 0.85% to 1.2% of the sample.

Its CDR3 holds 14 amino acids, cysteine through phenylalanine. The kept DNA is CDR3 alone, 42 bases in frame from the first base. Reading the germline V gene (reference sequence) gives CDR1 SEHNR and CDR2 FQNEAQ. V was cut back by 5 bases and J by 9 bases, leaving a gap of 14 bases between them. This chain is built from TRBV7-9 and TRBJ1-6, with no reliable assignment of the D segment. Sequencing was performed on sorted CD4+, CD8+, or CD8+CD57+ T cells (not recorded which) from PBMCs. This clonotype originated in a human donor with aplastic anemia. The sequence in DNA is TGTGCCAGCAGCGGCGACGGTCGCGTTTCACCCCTCCACTTT. This translates into CASSGDGRVSPLHF.